Sequencing of this T cell receptor beta chain was carried out in a study of sequential checkpoint blockade in melanoma. Treatment described: randomized to nivolumab then ipilimumab (arm A) or the reverse (arm B). Profiling relied on immunoSEQ multiplex PCR, and the TCRdb table lists in-frame clones only, not all of them. This sample yields about 12,000 clones, of which roughly 25% are seen a single time; 15% to 20% belongs to the top ten. Between the trimmed V and J ends, which lost 5 bases and 4 bases, there was a span of 12 bases. The CDR3 runs to 15 residues. Germline V gene sequence: CDR1 MDHEN, CDR2 SYDVKM.

The chain links TRBV28 to TRBJ1-6; TRBD1 is a possible D gene (5 bases). Source: tumor tissue (inferred from file names), taken from a patient given nivolumab and ipilimumab in sequence. The clonotype originates from a human donor with melanoma. The CDR3 loop reads CASSPGGRYNSPLHF. The CDR3 DNA sequence: TGTGCCAGCAGTCCGGGGGGAAGATATAATTCACCCCTCCACTTT.